A selection of T cell receptor beta chains follows, all from one sample in a study of T cells in localized non-small cell lung cancer. Using immunoSEQ multiplex PCR, the repertoire was profiled, and TCRdb retains in-frame clones only, with some absent. The sample holds 50,000 to 70,000 clones, roughly 80% seen once. The specimen was PBMCs, collected before any cancer treatment. The receptor source for this set is a man aged 35 to 69 with stage II lung adenocarcinoma. The conserved cysteine and the conserved F or W are not part of the CDR3 here. A row's size may be missing; if present it is once, few, many or a size class.

V gene	clone size	J gene	CDR3 protein
TRBV6-1	medium-sized	TRBJ1-2	ASSESGFDGYT
TRBV5-4	-	TRBJ2-7	ASSLDQGSYEQY
TRBV11-2	-	TRBJ2-1	ASSSILAGGYEQF
TRBV30	-	TRBJ1-6	AWSVQSPLH
TRBV18	-	TRBJ2-1	ASSTLPGTGDQQF
TRBV9	few	TRBJ2-5	ASSLGLAGGLETQY
TRBV7-8	-	TRBJ2-4	ASSMPGQRNIQY
TRBV4-2	-	TRBJ2-6	ASSQESLAGDSGANVLT
TRBV30	-	TRBJ2-5	AWSVGTSGTSLFQETQY
TRBV11-2	-	TRBJ1-2	ASSPGGAYGYT
TRBV7-8	-	TRBJ2-5	ASSLARGRMTETQY
TRBV5-1	-	TRBJ1-1	ASSLETGGYTEAF
TRBV5-1	-	TRBJ1-4	ASSLAGGRDEKLF
TRBV11-2	-	TRBJ1-1	ASSLGGNTEAF
TRBV9	few	TRBJ1-1	ASSVMEGRDTEAF
TRBV6-1	few	TRBJ2-5	ASIGLQETQY
TRBV14	-	TRBJ2-7	ASSQGTGGYEQY
TRBV5-1	-	TRBJ2-5	ASKSGTSGRGETQY
TRBV7-9	-	TRBJ2-7	ASSPTWGTSSEQY
TRBV27	-	TRBJ1-2	ASSLPGGGYT
TRBV6-5	-	TRBJ2-1	ASSYRFGQGNNEQF
TRBV6-5	-	TRBJ1-1	ASSFGTGNTEAF
TRBV28	-	TRBJ2-5	ASSPRYPAGVQETQY
TRBV9	few	TRBJ2-1	ASSPRLAGNYNEQF
TRBV10-1	-	TRBJ1-1	ASRTSPPVVRNPSNTEAF
TRBV13	-	TRBJ1-1	ASSDGSRTEAF
TRBV6-5	-	TRBJ2-7	ASSYGRGLEEQY
TRBV2	-	TRBJ1-1	ASSLYSSMNTEAF
TRBV14	-	TRBJ2-7	ASSQDGLAGFYEQY
TRBV12-2	-	TRBJ2-1	ASRDLDRYSYNEQF
TRBV11-2	-	TRBJ2-3	ASSFTGTVGDTQY
TRBV30	-	TRBJ2-1	AWSETGVQF
TRBV2	-	TRBJ1-3	ASSRGQGENTIY
TRBV20-1	-	TRBJ1-2	SAKGIYGYT
TRBV6-1	-	TRBJ2-5	ASSEETQY
TRBV19	-	TRBJ2-7	ASSMGTYEQY
TRBV5-4	-	TRBJ2-3	ASSLGGQLTDTQY
TRBV7-3	-	TRBJ1-1	ASSSDRNTEAF
TRBV4-1	-	TRBJ2-1	ASSQGADEQF
TRBV18	-	TRBJ1-5	ASSPQGYGSNQPQH
TRBV19	-	TRBJ2-7	ASSIGDRGLRSYEQY
TRBV7-2	-	TRBJ2-5	ASSFSTGPIGETQY
TRBV11-1	-	TRBJ1-1	ASSFLASRADTEAF
TRBV6-5	-	TRBJ2-3	ASRTPRRDTQY
TRBV11-3	-	TRBJ2-2	AVPRGSTGELF
TRBV19	-	TRBJ1-3	ASSRGNGNTIY
TRBV9	few	TRBJ2-2	ASSVVARNTGELF
TRBV15	-	TRBJ1-5	ATSAFDREEQPQH
TRBV7-9	-	TRBJ1-2	ASRMGRGRGYT
TRBV9	-	TRBJ2-1	ASSVTAGRDYNEQF
TRBV4-2	-	TRBJ2-7	ASSQERGGSTYEQY
TRBV21-1	once	TRBJ2-7	ASSTRETSGTTYEQY
TRBV14	-	TRBJ1-2	ASSPLDRDGGYT
TRBV9	-	TRBJ2-2	ASSGDTGELF
TRBV4-3	-	TRBJ2-1	ASSHRTASSYNEQF
TRBV29-1	-	TRBJ2-7	SVKRSYEQY
TRBV7-6	-	TRBJ2-5	ASSPTGGLGETQY